A selection of T cell receptor beta chains follows, all from one sample in a study of T cell responses to AZD1222 COVID-19 vaccine. Generated by immunoSEQ multiplex PCR, the TCRdb table keeps only in-frame clones and is missing some. The sample has about 96,000 clones, roughly 90% seen once; the top ten hold about 25%. The sequencing used peripheral blood, collected on day 0 of AZD1222 vaccination. The source of these receptors is an adult in good health. Both conserved end residues are part of each CDR3. A D gene is named only where the DNA matches it firmly. The size of a clone is reported for some rows only, either as once, few or many, or as a class for expanded clones.

J gene	clone size	V gene	D gene	CDR3 protein	CDR3 DNA
TRBJ2-7	.	TRBV6-5	.	CASRIGTRTSYEQYF	TGTGCCAGCAGAATTGGGACCCGGACGTCCTACGAGCAGTACTTC
TRBJ2-7	few	TRBV6-5	.	CASSYSGVSYEQYF	TGTGCCAGCAGTTACTCGGGGGTCTCCTACGAGCAGTACTTC
TRBJ2-7	.	TRBV5-4	.	CASSSTPAYEQYF	TGTGCCAGCAGCTCTACTCCAGCCTACGAGCAGTACTTC
TRBJ1-3	.	TRBV19	.	CARNGGNTIYF	TGTGCCAGAAACGGGGGAAACACCATATATTTT
TRBJ1-6	once	TRBV30	.	CAWSNTGYNSPLHF	TGTGCCTGGAGCAACACAGGGTATAATTCACCCCTCCACTTT
TRBJ1-1	.	TRBV6-4	TRBD1	CASSTTGPTEAFF	TGTGCCAGCAGTACGACAGGGCCCACTGAAGCTTTCTTT
TRBJ2-1	.	TRBV1	.	CTSSRLWAESYNEQFF	TGCACCAGCAGCCGACTATGGGCGGAGTCCTACAATGAGCAGTTCTTC
TRBJ2-2	.	TRBV5-4	.	CASSSKPGSYTGELFF	TGTGCCAGCAGCTCGAAACCCGGGTCCTACACCGGGGAGCTGTTTTTT
TRBJ2-5	.	TRBV28	.	CASSSLTGGETQYF	TGTGCCAGCAGTTCCCTGACAGGCGGAGAGACCCAGTACTTC
TRBJ2-5	.	TRBV27	.	CASSSEETQYF	TGTGCCAGCAGTTCAGAAGAGACCCAGTACTTC
TRBJ2-1	.	TRBV6-6	.	CASSYLARDNEQFF	TGTGCCAGCAGTTATCTTGCCAGGGACAATGAGCAGTTCTTC
TRBJ2-7	.	TRBV19	.	CASRAGTGTYEQYF	TGTGCCAGTAGGGCCGGGACGGGGACCTACGAGCAGTACTTC
TRBJ2-3	.	TRBV6-4	TRBD2	CASSVGTSGMTDTQYF	TGTGCCAGCAGTGTCGGGACTAGCGGGATGACAGATACGCAGTATTTT
TRBJ2-1	.	TRBV12-5	TRBD1	CASGPGQFSYNEQFF	TGTGCTAGTGGTCCGGGACAGTTTTCCTACAATGAGCAGTTCTTC
TRBJ2-2	.	TRBV9	TRBD2	CASSVVPAGDTGELFF	TGTGCCAGCAGCGTAGTTCCAGCGGGAGACACCGGGGAGCTGTTTTTT
TRBJ2-7	.	TRBV6-6	TRBD2	CASSRIGLAGTPREQYF	TGTGCCAGCAGTCGAATAGGACTAGCGGGGACCCCTCGCGAGCAGTACTTC
TRBJ1-1	.	TRBV6-2/TRBV6-3	TRBD1	CASSYSVTGSRRNTEAFF	TGTGCCAGCAGTTACAGTGTGACAGGGTCTCGGAGAAACACTGAAGCTTTCTTT
TRBJ1-5	once	TRBV19	TRBD1	CASQGQLLNQPQHF	TGTGCCAGCCAGGGACAGCTCCTCAATCAGCCCCAGCATTTT
TRBJ1-3	few	TRBV5-1	.	CASNEVPGGNTIYF	TGCGCCAGCAATGAGGTCCCTGGGGGAAACACCATATATTTT
TRBJ2-7	.	TRBV19	.	CASSRLAGSSYEQYF	TGTGCCAGTAGTAGGTTGGCGGGGAGCTCCTACGAGCAGTACTTC
TRBJ2-1	few	TRBV4-3	.	CASSQEVPRYEQFF	TGCGCCAGCAGCCAAGAAGTCCCCAGATATGAGCAGTTCTTC
TRBJ1-6	few	TRBV3-1/TRBV3-2	.	CASSQERATVYNSPLHF	TGTGCCAGCAGCCAAGAGAGGGCAACTGTCTATAATTCACCCCTCCACTTT
TRBJ1-6	.	TRBV19	.	CASRTPVVGSPLHF	TGTGCCAGTAGGACACCGGTGGTGGGTTCACCCCTCCACTTT
TRBJ2-7	.	TRBV6-5	TRBD1	CASRTGGYEQYF	TGTGCCAGCAGGACAGGGGGCTACGAGCAGTACTTC
TRBJ2-7	.	TRBV3-1/TRBV3-2	.	CASSQGVSYEQYF	TGTGCCAGCAGCCAGGGGGTCTCCTACGAGCAGTACTTC
TRBJ2-2	once	TRBV5-1	.	CASSLGAPSPTGELFF	TGCGCCAGCAGCTTGGGCGCCCCATCCCCCACCGGGGAGCTGTTTTTT
TRBJ2-2	once	TRBV10-3	.	CAISDKGELFF	TGTGCCATCAGTGATAAGGGGGAGCTGTTTTTT
TRBJ1-3	.	TRBV15	.	CATSRDPRANGAGNTIYF	TGTGCCACCAGCAGAGATCCTAGGGCCAATGGGGCTGGAAACACCATATATTTT
TRBJ2-3	.	TRBV6-5	.	CASSSSRGRTDTQYF	.
TRBJ1-3	.	TRBV5-1	.	CASSLGGTSGNTIYF	TGCGCCAGCAGCTTGGGAGGGACCTCTGGAAACACCATATATTTT
TRBJ2-1	.	TRBV29-1	TRBD1	CSVRNRGNYNEQFF	TGCAGCGTGCGGAACAGGGGGAATTACAATGAGCAGTTCTTC
TRBJ2-5	.	TRBV4-1	.	CASSQVTRYQETQYF	TGCGCCAGCAGCCAAGTGACAAGATACCAAGAGACCCAGTACTTC
TRBJ1-1	.	TRBV12-3/TRBV12-4	.	CASSSNSNTEAFF	TGTGCCAGCAGTAGTAATTCGAACACTGAAGCTTTCTTT
TRBJ2-3	once	TRBV19	TRBD2	CASSIAGTSWMPDTQYF	TGTGCCAGTAGTATAGCGGGGACTAGCTGGATGCCAGATACGCAGTATTTT
TRBJ2-7	.	TRBV7-8	.	CASSPRGQGYEQYF	TGTGCCAGCAGCCCCCGCGGTCAGGGCTACGAGCAGTACTTC
TRBJ2-1	.	TRBV11-2	.	CASSLDHARGSYNEQFF	TGTGCCAGCAGCTTAGATCATGCCAGAGGCTCCTACAATGAGCAGTTCTTC
TRBJ2-3	.	TRBV7-3	.	CASSQTSDTQYF	TGTGCCAGCAGCCAGACATCAGATACGCAGTATTTT
TRBJ2-3	.	TRBV24-1	.	CATSDFEGANTQYF	TGTGCCACCAGTGATTTTGAAGGGGCGAATACGCAGTATTTT
TRBJ1-1	.	TRBV3-1/TRBV3-2	TRBD1	CASSPQGAGGTEAFF	TGTGCCAGCAGCCCCCAGGGGGCGGGAGGGACTGAAGCTTTCTTT
TRBJ2-1	.	TRBV6-2/TRBV6-3	.	CASRYRRLSENEQFF	TGTGCCAGCAGATACCGGAGACTGTCGGAGAATGAGCAGTTCTTC
TRBJ1-4	.	TRBV6-6	TRBD1	CASSFGQASEKLFF	TGTGCCAGCAGTTTCGGACAGGCCTCTGAAAAACTGTTTTTT
TRBJ2-1	.	TRBV4-3	.	CASSQEIAEPYNEQFF	TGCGCCAGCAGCCAAGAGATAGCGGAACCCTACAATGAGCAGTTCTTC
TRBJ1-4	.	TRBV18	TRBD1	CASSPGQGENEKLFF	TGTGCCAGCTCACCTGGACAGGGTGAGAATGAAAAACTGTTTTTT
TRBJ2-5	.	TRBV28	TRBD2	CASSSSGLAGVGTQYF	TGTGCCAGCAGTTCGTCCGGACTAGCGGGAGTAGGGACCCAGTACTTC
TRBJ2-7	.	TRBV25-1	.	CASSVGAATYEQYF	TGTGCCAGCAGTGTTGGTGCAGCTACCTACGAGCAGTACTTC
TRBJ2-1	.	TRBV6-4	TRBD2	CASSEGLAHGTDPHVQFF	TGTGCCAGCAGCGAGGGACTAGCGCACGGAACTGACCCACACGTGCAGTTCTTC
TRBJ2-7	few	TRBV7-8	TRBD1	CASSNPGTGAGSYEQYF	TGTGCCAGCAGTAACCCCGGGACAGGGGCAGGATCCTACGAGCAGTACTTC
TRBJ2-7	.	TRBV10-3	.	CAISAGTERYEQYF	TGTGCCATCAGTGCCGGGACGGAAAGATACGAGCAGTACTTC
TRBJ1-3	once	TRBV19	.	CASSIGTSSGNTIYF	TGTGCCAGTAGTATAGGCACCAGCTCTGGAAACACCATATATTTT